These 23 T cell receptor beta chains were all obtained from the same sample, sequenced in a study of blood T cells in healthy people across ages (dated by TCRdb to between 2015 and 2017). To prepare the library, 5' RACE was applied. Sequencing was carried out with an Illumina HiSeq 2500. A second PCR of roughly 6 to 11 cycles was run with a J-beta primer mix and a sample-barcoded 5' primer. The raw public reads went through TCRdb reprocessing: fastp at Q25, MiXCR clone calling, in-frame beta chains kept. Each entry merges the rows of one CDR3 protein and shows their most common DNA and genes. The sample records approximately 810,000 distinct CDR3 sequences, under 30% of which are singletons. Jointly, the top ten make up 17% of the sample. Material for sequencing was blood. These receptor sequences come from a woman at least 80 years old in good health.

With regard to this clonotype: A much larger clonotype is one base distant, so this may be a read error. The V and J genes are TRBV6-2 or TRBV6-3 and TRBJ2-7; TRBD2 agrees at 8 bases. This CDR3 has 18 amino acids. V gave up 4 bases and J gave up 0 bases; unmatched junction bases: 14. Looked up from germline, CDR1 is MNHEY and CDR2 is SVGEGT. The CDR3 sequence is CASSCSLRKRGTSYEQYF. For the CDR3, the DNA is TGTGCCAGCAGTTGCTCTCTTCGGAAGCGGGGGACCTCCTACGAGCAGTACTTC.

This clonotype came up many times. The chain joins TRBV29-1 to TRBJ2-3; 7 bases fit TRBD1. Per the germline V gene, CDR1 is SQVTM and CDR2 is ANQGSEA. The CDR3 is made up of 12 amino acids. With 7 bases clipped from V and 2 bases from J, the junction kept 3 bases outside the gene matches. CDR3: CSEQGLTDTQYF. The CDR3 DNA follows: TGCAGCGAACAGGGGCTCACAGATACGCAGTATTTT.

This clonotype has more than one count but fewer than ten. This chain uses TRBV6-5 with TRBJ2-5, with 7 positions matching TRBD2. CDR1 MNHEY and CDR2 SVGAGI come from the germline V gene. J was trimmed by 2 bases and V by 7 bases; bases with no gene match: 4. The CDR3 totals 13 residues. Here the CDR3 DNA reads TGTGCCAGCACCACTAGCGTACAAGAGACCCAGTACTTC. Amino acids: CASTTSVQETQYF.

V usage is TRBV7-2 and J usage is TRBJ1-6; the D is unclear. This CDR3 is built from 16 residues. Trimming took off 2 bases at V and 7 bases at J, with 15 bases between the two ends. Germline CDR1 reads SGHTA; CDR2 reads FQGNSA. The CDR3 nucleotides are TGTGCCAGCAGCTTAAGAGTGCGAGGGTACAATTCACCCCTCCACTTT. It translates to CASSLRVRGYNSPLHF.

This clonotype was counted between two and nine times. The V gene is TRBV9, the J gene TRBJ1-4, with TRBD1 identical over 10 bases. Germline lookup yields CDR1 SGDLS and CDR2 YYNGEE. The CDR3 consists of 15 residues. V dropped 2 bases and J dropped 5; count of bases not matched to a gene: 3. CDR3 loop: CASSVRTGGNEKLFF. The CDR3, as DNA: TGTGCCAGCAGCGTCCGGACAGGGGGGAATGAAAAACTGTTTTTT. The full variable domain, in which reference TRBV9 and TRBJ1-4 provide the parts outside the CDR3, is DSGVTQTPKHLITATGQRVTLRCSPRSGDLSVYWYQQSLDQGLQFLIQYYNGEERAKGNILERFSAQQFPDLHSELNLSSLELGDSALYFCASSVRTGGNEKLFFGSGTQLSVL.

This clonotype came up a few times. The rearrangement links TRBV12-3 or TRBV12-4 to TRBJ1-5, with unresolved D. The CDR3 totals 13 residues. V gave up 7 bases and J gave up 3 bases, with 10 bases separating them. CDR3 loop: CASTPLVNQPQHF. The CDR3 DNA reads as TGTGCCAGCACCCCTCTCGTCAATCAGCCCCAGCATTTT.

In this sample, this clonotype turned up many times. CDR3 nucleotide sequence: TGTGCCACCAGTGACACCAGACAGGGGTCTGAAGCTTTCTTT. Amino acids: CATSDTRQGSEAFF. The chain has TRBV24-1 and TRBJ1-1; TRBD1 aligns across 8 bases. The CDR3 totals 14 residues. CDR1 KGHDR and CDR2 SFDVKD come from the germline V gene. The V segment lost 4 bases and the J segment 6 bases; nucleotides outside the gene matches: 6.

In its sample, this clonotype was seen many times. J is TRBJ2-5 and V is TRBV12-3 or TRBV12-4; 9 positions agree with TRBD1. With 3 bases clipped from V and 13 bases from J, the junction kept 9 bases outside the gene matches. The CDR3 totals 13 residues. Here the CDR3 DNA reads TGTGCCAGCAGTTTTGGACAGGGGTTCCTCTCGTACTTC. Its translation is CASSFGQGFLSYF.

This sequence joins TRBV5-5 and TRBJ2-7; a weak D match, TRBD2 (6 bases). Germline V CDR1 and CDR2: SGHKS, YYEKEE (reference sequence). Between the trimmed V and J ends, which lost 2 bases and 4 bases, there was a span of 13 bases. The CDR3 is made up of 14 amino acids. This CDR3 is CASSFPGTGYEQYF. For the CDR3, the DNA is TGTGCCAGCAGCTTCCCCGGGACTGGGTACGAGCAGTACTTC.

The chain links TRBV5-5 to TRBJ2-1; no definite D call. Near its end, the DNA agrees better with TRBJ2-7, so the J call may be wrong. Germline values: CDR1 SGHKS, CDR2 YYEKEE (reference sequence). The CDR3 consists of 15 residues. CDR3 sequence: CASSLAPGAYNEQYF. In DNA, the CDR3 is TGTGCCAGCAGCTTGGCCCCGGGCGCCTACAATGAGCAGTACTTC.

This clonotype was counted many times. The CDR3 coding sequence is TGTGCCAGCAGTCAAAAACAGGGGGCAGATGGCTACACCTTC. As protein: CASSQKQGADGYTF. The chain uses TRBV12-3 or TRBV12-4 and TRBJ1-2, with 9 bases that match TRBD1. V shed 5 bases, J shed 6 bases, and the junction held 7 bases outside the gene matches. The CDR3 loop spans 14 amino acids.

The CDR3 bases are TGTGCCAGCAGTTACCAAGGGGGTGGCTACGAGCAGTACTTC. Protein sequence: CASSYQGGGYEQYF. The chain carries TRBV6-6 and TRBJ2-7; D is perhaps TRBD1 (6 bases). The CDR3 sequence is 14 residues long. Germline V gene lookup returns CDR1 MNHNY and CDR2 SVGAGI (reference sequence). Between the trimmed V and J ends, which lost 2 bases and 3 bases, there was a span of 11 bases.

This clonotype has more than one count but fewer than ten. The DNA is omitted, as the CDR3 cannot be located on it reliably, and the CDR3 follows TCRdb's listing. V usage is TRBV20-1 and J usage is TRBJ1-1; whether TRBD1, the table's D call, matches the DNA was not checked. Germline-derived CDR1 and CDR2 are DFQATT and SNEGSKA (reference sequence). Including both end residues, the CDR3 is 14 amino acids long. CDR3 in amino acids: CSARVGPGNDEAFF.

The V and J genes are TRBV10-3 and TRBJ1-3; maybe TRBD1 (6 bases). CDR3 length: 14 residues. Trimming shortened V by 7 bases and J by 0 bases, and 10 bases separated the two germline ends. Germline CDR1 and CDR2: ENHRY and SYGVKD. CDR3 sequence: CAIKKGGSGNTIYF. Here the CDR3 DNA reads TGTGCCATCAAGAAGGGGGGCTCTGGAAACACCATATATTTT.

The sample holds many counts of this clonotype. V and J are TRBV12-3 or TRBV12-4 and TRBJ1-2; TRBD1 agrees at 7 bases. This CDR3 is 14 amino acids long. The J segment lost 7 bases and the V segment lost 3 bases, leaving 8 bases of the junction unmatched. DNA for the CDR3: TGTGCCAGCAGTTTGGGAGTCCCAGGGGGTGGCTACACCTTC. It encodes CASSLGVPGGGYTF.

This clonotype was seen more than once but under ten times. A much larger clone lies one base from this, so it may be a read error. J is TRBJ2-7 and V is TRBV18, with 7 bases that match TRBD1. V was clipped by 2 bases and J by 3 bases; unmatched bases: 10. The CDR3 covers 16 residues. Germline CDR1 reads KGHSH; CDR2 reads LQKENI. The DNA for the CDR3 is TGTGCCAGCTCACCAACTACAGGGGTCCCCTGCTACGAGCAGTACTTC. This encodes CASSPTTGVPCYEQYF.

The V call is TRBV6-2 or TRBV6-3, the J call TRBJ1-4; a possible D gene is TRBD1 (5 bases). Trimming shortened V by 6 bases and J by 6 bases, and 14 bases separated the two germline ends. CDR1 is MNHEY and CDR2 is SVGEGT in the germline V gene. The CDR3 loop spans 14 amino acids. The CDR3 region has the DNA TGTGCCAGCAGCAACGGGGGGTCGGATGAAAAACTGTTTTTT. Its protein is CASSNGGSDEKLFF.

This clonotype showed up many times. The chain links TRBV29-1 to TRBJ2-5; 7 nucleotides line up with TRBD1. The CDR3 spans 12 residues. Trimming cost V 6 bases and J 5 bases; bases outside gene matches: 6. Germline CDR1 and CDR2: SQVTM and ANQGSEA. The CDR3 region is CSVRQGPETQYF. CDR3 DNA sequence: TGCAGCGTCAGACAGGGCCCCGAGACCCAGTACTTC. Variable domain in full (rest from reference TRBV29-1 and TRBJ2-5): SAVISQKPSRDICQRGTSLTIQCQVDSQVTMMFWYRQQPGQSLTLIATANQGSEATYESGFVIDKFPISRPNLTFSTLTVSNMSPEDSSIYLCSVRQGPETQYFGPGTRLLVL.

The chain employs TRBV2 and TRBJ2-1; 10 bases are a match to TRBD2. This CDR3 is 17 amino acids long. Germline V gene sequence: CDR1 SNHLY, CDR2 FYNNEI. The V and J ends lost 7 bases and 1 base, in that order; junction bases with no gene match: 10. CDR3: CASNKLTTSGSYNEQFF. In nucleotides, the CDR3 is TGTGCCAGCAACAAATTGACGACTAGCGGGTCCTACAATGAGCAGTTCTTC.

This sequence joins TRBV20-1 and TRBJ2-5; 9 nucleotides line up with TRBD1. With the DNA end fitting TRBJ2-7 better, the J assignment may be wrong. This CDR3 region has 15 residues. Germline lookup yields CDR1 DFQATT and CDR2 SNEGSKA (reference sequence). CDR3 bases: TGCAGTGCTAGATCCCGGGACAGGGATTCTTACGAGCAGTACTTC. It translates to CSARSRDRDSYEQYF.

CDR3 amino acids: CASSLVSLRQGLGYTF. CDR3 nucleotides: TGTGCCAGCAGCCTAGTTTCCCTCCGACAGGGTCTCGGCTACACCTTC. This sequence joins TRBV12-3 or TRBV12-4 and TRBJ1-2; TRBD1 agrees at 7 bases. The J segment lost 8 bases and the V segment lost 6 bases, leaving 18 bases of the junction unmatched. The CDR3 consists of 16 residues.

About this clonotype: A much bigger clone sits one base away, suggesting this may be a read error. The chain has TRBV4-1 and TRBJ2-4; no clear D gene. The CDR3 extends over 18 amino acids. Looked up from germline, CDR1 is MGHRA and CDR2 is YSYEKL. The V and J ends lost 3 bases and 0 bases respectively, with 18 bases between them. The CDR3 nucleotides are TGCGCCAGCAGCCATGTGCACACTCAGGCCTTAGCCAAAAACATTCAGTACTTC. Translated: CASSHVHTQALAKNIQYF.

This clonotype showed up many times. The V gene is TRBV7-6, the J gene TRBJ2-5; D remains ambiguous. V was trimmed by 6 bases and J by 7 bases, leaving 15 bases between them. The CDR3 covers 13 residues. Germline V lookup: CDR1 SGHVS, CDR2 FNYEAQ. The CDR3 sequence is CASSTTSSGTQYF. As DNA, the CDR3 is TGTGCCAGCAGTACCACGTCCTCTGGGACCCAGTACTTC.